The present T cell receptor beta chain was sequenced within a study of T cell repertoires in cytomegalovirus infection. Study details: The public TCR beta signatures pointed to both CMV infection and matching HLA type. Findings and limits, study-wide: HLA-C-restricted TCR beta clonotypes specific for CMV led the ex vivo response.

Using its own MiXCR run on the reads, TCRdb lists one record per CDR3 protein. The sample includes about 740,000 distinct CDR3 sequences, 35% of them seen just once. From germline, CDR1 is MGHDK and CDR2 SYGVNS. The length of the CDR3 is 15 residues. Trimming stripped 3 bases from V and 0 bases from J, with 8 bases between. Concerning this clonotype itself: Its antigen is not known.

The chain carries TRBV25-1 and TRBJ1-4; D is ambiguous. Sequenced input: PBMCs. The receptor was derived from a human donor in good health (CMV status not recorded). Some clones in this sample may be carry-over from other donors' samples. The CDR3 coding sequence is TGTGCCAGCAGTGACCTGAGAGCAACTAATGAAAAACTGTTTTTT. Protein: CASSDLRATNEKLFF.